The 4 T cell receptor beta chains presented below share a single source sample, sequenced in a study of blood T cell repertoires in COVID-19. Some clones are missing from TCRdb's copy, which holds only in-frame ones; the method was immunoSEQ multiplex PCR. Here the sample spans some 100,000 clones, 80% to 90% being singletons. Sequencing was done on a sample of peripheral blood. Receptor source: a human donor in a cohort sampled during active COVID-19.

V gene TRBV18 combines with J gene TRBJ2-7; the match to TRBD1 covers 7 bases. V lost 1 base to trimming and J lost 5 bases; unmatched junction nucleotides: 2. The CDR3 runs to 13 residues. CDR1 is KGHSH, CDR2 LQKENI, per germline. The CDR3 nucleotides are TGTGCCAGCTCACCACACAGGGGCGACGAGCAGTACTTC. It encodes CASSPHRGDEQYF.

J is TRBJ1-4 and V is TRBV7-6; TRBD1 matches 9 bases. The V and J ends lost 4 bases and 7 bases, in that order; junction bases with no gene match: 10. The CDR3 is 16 residues long. Germline CDR1 and CDR2: SGHVS and FNYEAQ. The chain's CDR3 is CASSSPSQGASEKLFF. CDR3 nucleotides: TGTGCCAGCAGCTCCCCCTCACAGGGGGCGAGTGAAAAACTGTTTTTT.

J is TRBJ1-6 and V is TRBV25-1, with TRBD1 identical over 10 bases. The V gene's germline CDR1 is MGHDK and CDR2 SYGVNS. This CDR3 comprises 14 residues. V trimming: 8 bases; J trimming: 5 bases; junction bases outside the gene matches: 3. CDR3 sequence: CASGTGEDNSPLHF. CDR3 sequence (DNA): TGTGCCAGCGGGACAGGGGAAGATAATTCACCCCTCCACTTT.

This sequence joins TRBV19 and TRBJ2-6; D gene ambiguous. Germline CDR1 is LNHDA and CDR2 is SQIVND (reference sequence). Trimming cost V 4 bases and J 2 bases, with 12 bases left between them. CDR3 size: 16 residues. CDR3 coding DNA: TGTGCCAGTAGTACGCGAGGTTTGCCTGGGGCCAACGTCCTGACTTTC. Encoded protein: CASSTRGLPGANVLTF.